Given below is one T cell receptor beta chain in context. The table came from immunoSEQ multiplex PCR; TCRdb's copy has only in-frame clones and leaves some out. The table has fewer than 3,500 clones, about 19% seen once. The sample belongs to a study of sequential checkpoint blockade in melanoma. Study at large: Randomization was 1:1 between first-line nivolumab→ipilimumab and ipilimumab→nivolumab. Both treatment sequences were followed by maintenance nivolumab. TCRbeta immunosequencing was performed on DNA from over 90 pretreatment melanoma tumor samples. After nivolumab or ipilimumab alone, around 20 patients had week-13 rebiopsies.

This CDR3 has 15 residues. Trimming stripped 0 bases from V and 1 base from J, with 8 bases between. In germline, CDR1 is SGHRS, CDR2 YFSETQ. The treatment here: randomized to nivolumab then ipilimumab (arm A) or the reverse (arm B). The sequence came from a human donor with melanoma. The chain has TRBV5-1 and TRBJ1-5; tentative D call: TRBD1 (6 bases). Sequenced material: tumor tissue (inferred from file names), taken from a patient given nivolumab and ipilimumab in sequence. This CDR3 reads CASSLGTVSNQPQHF. The CDR3 nucleotides read TGCGCCAGCAGCTTGGGGACAGTGAGCAATCAGCCCCAGCATTTT. The entire variable domain, with the rest obtained from reference TRBV5-1 and TRBJ1-5, is as follows: KAGVTQTPRYLIKTRGQQVTLSCSPISGHRSVSWYQQTPGQGLQFLFEYFSETQRNKGNFPGRFSGRQFSNSRSEMNVSTLELGDSALYLCASSLGTVSNQPQHFGDGTRLSIL.